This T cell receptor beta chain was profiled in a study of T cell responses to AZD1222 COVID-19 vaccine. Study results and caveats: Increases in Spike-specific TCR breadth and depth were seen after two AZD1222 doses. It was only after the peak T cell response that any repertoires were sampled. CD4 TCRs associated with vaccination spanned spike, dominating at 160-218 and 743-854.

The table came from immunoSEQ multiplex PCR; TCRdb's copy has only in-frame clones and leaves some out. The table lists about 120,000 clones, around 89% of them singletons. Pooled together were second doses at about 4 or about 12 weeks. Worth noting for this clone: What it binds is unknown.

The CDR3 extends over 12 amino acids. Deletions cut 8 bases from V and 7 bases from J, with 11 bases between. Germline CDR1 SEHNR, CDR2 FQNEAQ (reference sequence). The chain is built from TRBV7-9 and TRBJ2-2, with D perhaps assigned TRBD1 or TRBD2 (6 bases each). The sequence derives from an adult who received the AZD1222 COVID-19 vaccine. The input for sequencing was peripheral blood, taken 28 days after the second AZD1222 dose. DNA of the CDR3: TGTGCCAGCCGGGGGCCGAACGGGGAGCTGTTTTTT. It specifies CASRGPNGELFF.